This TCR beta chain was profiled in a study of vaccination effects on CD4 cells after COVID-19. Study-wide findings and caveats: Late in the post-vaccination period, infection-induced and vaccine-induced clones underwent marked clonal contraction.

Antigen-specific CD4+ T cells were first expanded with viral peptide pools by the ViraFEST assay and only then sequenced. Having been cultured for roughly 10 days, the cells underwent CD4+ T cell isolation. Vaccine administered to participants consisted of two doses of either BNT162b2 or mRNA-1273. In regard to this clone: What it binds is not known.

J was trimmed by 9 bases and V by 7 bases; bases with no gene match: 12. The germline CDR1 and CDR2 sequences are LNHDA and SQIVND (reference sequence). The CDR3 is made up of 14 amino acids. Only in-frame clones appear in the TCRdb table, and some are missing; sequencing was by immunoSEQ multiplex PCR. The data contain 70,000 to 85,000 clones, approximately 82% of them singletons. The chain uses TRBV19 and TRBJ1-5; 7 bases map to TRBD1. Here the sequenced sample was CD4+ T cells from PBMCs cultured with HCoV-229E spike peptides, taken after COVID-19 vaccination. The source of this sequence is a human donor who received a COVID-19 vaccine. CDR3 loop: CASIADRDPGPQHF. The CDR3, as DNA: TGTGCCAGTATCGCAGACAGGGACCCAGGGCCCCAGCATTTT.